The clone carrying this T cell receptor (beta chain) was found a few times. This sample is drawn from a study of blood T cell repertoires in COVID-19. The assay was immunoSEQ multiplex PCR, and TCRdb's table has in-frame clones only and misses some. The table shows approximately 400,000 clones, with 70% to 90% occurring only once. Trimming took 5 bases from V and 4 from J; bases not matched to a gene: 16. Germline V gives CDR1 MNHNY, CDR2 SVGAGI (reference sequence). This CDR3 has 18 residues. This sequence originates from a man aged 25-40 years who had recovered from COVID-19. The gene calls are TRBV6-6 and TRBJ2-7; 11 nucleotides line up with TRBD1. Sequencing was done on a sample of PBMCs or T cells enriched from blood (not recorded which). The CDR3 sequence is CASSPNLQGTGGLYEQYF. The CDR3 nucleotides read TGTGCCAGCAGTCCGAACTTACAGGGGACAGGGGGTCTTTACGAGCAGTACTTC.